Presented here are 5 T cell receptor beta chains from one specimen sequenced in a study of blood T cells in healthy people across ages. A second PCR, run for roughly 7 to 11 cycles, used a sample-barcoded 5' primer plus a J-beta primer mix. TCRdb analysed the 5' RACE reads with MiXCR anew, one entry per CDR3 protein. The sample holds 700,000 or so distinct CDR3 sequences, about 24% seen once. Sequencing was carried out using blood. The receptors were sampled from a man aged 70-80 years in good health.

This clonotype was counted at least ten times. The chain joins TRBV20-1 to TRBJ2-7; 9 bases line up with TRBD1. The V segment lost 5 bases and the J segment 4 bases; nucleotides outside the gene matches: 3. Germline CDR1 and CDR2: DFQATT and SNEGSKA (reference sequence). The CDR3 sequence is 12 residues long. CDR3 in amino acids: CSASDRGYEQYF. The CDR3, as DNA: TGCAGTGCTTCGGACAGGGGTTACGAGCAGTACTTC.

The chain uses TRBV12-3 or TRBV12-4 and TRBJ2-6; D gene ambiguous. The CDR3 is 13 residues long. V lost 10 bases and J 2 bases, leaving 9 bases between the germline ends. The CDR3 is CATAGAGANVLTF. CDR3 DNA: TGTGCCACCGCAGGCGCTGGGGCCAACGTCCTGACTTTC.

This clonotype showed up just a few times. A much larger clone sits a single nucleotide away, making a read error possible. The chain employs TRBV2 and TRBJ2-7, with TRBD2 identical over 8 bases. CDR3 length equals 11 residues. Germline V gives CDR1 SNHLY, CDR2 FYNNEI. CDR3 region: CAGSEGLVVFF. CDR3 bases: TGTGCCGGCAGTGAGGGACTAGTAGTTTTCTTC.

This clonotype was seen only a few times. This sequence joins TRBV7-9 and TRBJ2-3; 13 positions match TRBD2. Trimming cost V 8 bases and J 0 bases; bases outside gene matches: 2. Per germline, CDR1 SEHNR and CDR2 FQNEAQ (reference sequence). This CDR3 region has 15 residues. The CDR3 loop reads CASGTSGISTDTQYF. CDR3 in DNA: TGTGCCAGCGGGACTAGCGGGATTAGCACAGATACGCAGTATTTT.

This clonotype has ten or more counts. The chain joins TRBV3-1 to TRBJ2-2; TRBD1 agrees at 8 bases. Looked up from germline, CDR1 is LGHDT and CDR2 is YNNKEL (reference sequence). V trimming: 5 bases; J trimming: 9 bases; junction bases outside the gene matches: 5. CDR3 size: 13 residues. CDR3 in DNA: TGTGCCAGCAGCACCAGGGGGCGCTGGGAGCTGTTTTTT. It codes for CASSTRGRWELFF.